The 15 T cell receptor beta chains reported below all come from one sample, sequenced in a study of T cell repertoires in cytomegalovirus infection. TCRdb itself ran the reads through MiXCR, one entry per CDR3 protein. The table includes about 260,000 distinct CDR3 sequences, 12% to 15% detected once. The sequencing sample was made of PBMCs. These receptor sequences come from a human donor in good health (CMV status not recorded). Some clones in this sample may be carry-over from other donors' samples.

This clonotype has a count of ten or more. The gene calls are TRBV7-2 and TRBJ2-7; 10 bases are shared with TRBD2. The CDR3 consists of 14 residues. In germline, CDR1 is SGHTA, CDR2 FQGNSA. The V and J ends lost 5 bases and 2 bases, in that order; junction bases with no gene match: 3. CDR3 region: CASSASGGPYEQYF. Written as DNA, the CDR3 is TGTGCCAGCAGCGCTAGCGGGGGTCCCTACGAGCAGTACTTC.

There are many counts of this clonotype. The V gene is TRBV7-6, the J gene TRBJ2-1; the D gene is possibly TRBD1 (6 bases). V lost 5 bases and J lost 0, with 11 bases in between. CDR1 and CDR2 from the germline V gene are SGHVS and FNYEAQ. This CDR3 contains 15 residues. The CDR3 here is CASSRDTSSYNEQFF. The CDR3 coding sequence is TGTGCCAGCAGCCGGGACACGAGCTCCTACAATGAGCAGTTCTTC.

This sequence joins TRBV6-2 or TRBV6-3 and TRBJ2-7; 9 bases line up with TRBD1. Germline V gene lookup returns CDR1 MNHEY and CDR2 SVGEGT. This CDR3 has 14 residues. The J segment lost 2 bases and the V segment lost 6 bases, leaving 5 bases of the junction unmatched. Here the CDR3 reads CASRIGQGTYEQYF. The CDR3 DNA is TGTGCCAGCAGGATAGGACAGGGGACCTACGAGCAGTACTTC.

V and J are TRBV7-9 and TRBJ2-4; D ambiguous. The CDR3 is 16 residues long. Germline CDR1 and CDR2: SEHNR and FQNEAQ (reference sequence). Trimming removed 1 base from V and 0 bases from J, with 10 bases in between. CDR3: CASSLVVGLAKNIQYF. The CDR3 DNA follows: TGTGCCAGCAGCTTAGTGGTGGGTCTAGCCAAAAACATTCAGTACTTC.

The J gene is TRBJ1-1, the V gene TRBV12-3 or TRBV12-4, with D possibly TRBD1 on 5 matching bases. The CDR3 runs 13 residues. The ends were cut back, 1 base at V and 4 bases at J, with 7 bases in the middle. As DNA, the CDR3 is TGTGCCAGCAGTTTAGGACAGATCACTGAAGCTTTCTTT. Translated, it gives CASSLGQITEAFF.

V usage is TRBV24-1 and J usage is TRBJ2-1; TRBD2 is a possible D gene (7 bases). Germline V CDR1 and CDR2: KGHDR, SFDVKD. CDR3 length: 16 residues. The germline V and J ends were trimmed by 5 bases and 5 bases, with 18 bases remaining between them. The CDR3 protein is CATSGKAGQNNNEQFF. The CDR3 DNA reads TGTGCCACCAGTGGCAAAGCGGGACAAAACAACAATGAGCAGTTCTTC.

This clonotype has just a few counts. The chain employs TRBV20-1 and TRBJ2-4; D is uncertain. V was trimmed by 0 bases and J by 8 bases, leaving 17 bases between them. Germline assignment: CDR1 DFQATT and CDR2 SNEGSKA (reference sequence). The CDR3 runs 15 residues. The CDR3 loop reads CSARDKASPLDIQYF. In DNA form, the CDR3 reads TGCAGTGCTAGAGATAAGGCGAGCCCGCTCGACATTCAGTACTTC.

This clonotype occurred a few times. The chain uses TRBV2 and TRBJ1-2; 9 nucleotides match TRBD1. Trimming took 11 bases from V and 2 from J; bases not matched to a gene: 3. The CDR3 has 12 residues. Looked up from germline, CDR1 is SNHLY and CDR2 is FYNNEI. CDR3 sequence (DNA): TGTGCCGGGACAGGGCAAAACTATGGCTACACCTTC. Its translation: CAGTGQNYGYTF.

In DNA form, the CDR3 reads TGTGCCAGCAGGTCGGCGGACAGGGGGAACTACAATGAGCAGTTCTTC. Protein product: CASRSADRGNYNEQFF. The chain couples TRBV7-8 to TRBJ2-1; TRBD1 aligns across 10 bases. After removal of 6 bases from V and 3 bases from J, the junction contained 8 bases not matched to a gene. CDR3 length equals 16 residues. Germline assignment: CDR1 SGHVS and CDR2 FQNEAQ. The whole variable domain, remainder taken from reference TRBV7-8 and TRBJ2-1, is GAGVSQSPRYKVAKRGQDVALRCDPISGHVSLFWYQQALGQGPEFLTYFQNEAQLDKSGLPSDRFFAERPEGSVSTLKIQRTQQEDSAVYLCASRSADRGNYNEQFFGPGTRLTVL.

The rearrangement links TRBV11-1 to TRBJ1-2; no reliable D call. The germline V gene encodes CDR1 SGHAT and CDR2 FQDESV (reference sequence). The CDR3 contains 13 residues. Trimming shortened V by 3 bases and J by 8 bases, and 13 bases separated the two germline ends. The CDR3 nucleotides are TGTGCCAGCAGCTTCACGGAGTCGGGCGGCTACACCTTC. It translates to CASSFTESGGYTF. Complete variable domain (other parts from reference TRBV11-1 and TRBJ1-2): EAEVAQSPRYKITEKSQAVAFWCDPISGHATLYWYRQILGQGPELLVQFQDESVVDDSQLPKDRFSAERLKGVDSTLKIQPAELGDSAMYLCASSFTESGGYTFGSGTRLTVV.

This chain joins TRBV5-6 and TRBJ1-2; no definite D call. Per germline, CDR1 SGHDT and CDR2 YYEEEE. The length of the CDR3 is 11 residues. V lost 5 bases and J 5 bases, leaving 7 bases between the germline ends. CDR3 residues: CASRRTYGYTF. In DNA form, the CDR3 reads TGTGCCAGCAGGCGTACTTATGGCTACACCTTC.

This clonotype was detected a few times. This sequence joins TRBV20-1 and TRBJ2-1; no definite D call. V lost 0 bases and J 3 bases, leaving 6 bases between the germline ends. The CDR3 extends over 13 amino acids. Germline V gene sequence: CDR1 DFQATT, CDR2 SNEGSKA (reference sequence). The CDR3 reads CSARDSGYNEQFF. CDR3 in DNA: TGCAGTGCTAGAGATTCCGGCTACAATGAGCAGTTCTTC.

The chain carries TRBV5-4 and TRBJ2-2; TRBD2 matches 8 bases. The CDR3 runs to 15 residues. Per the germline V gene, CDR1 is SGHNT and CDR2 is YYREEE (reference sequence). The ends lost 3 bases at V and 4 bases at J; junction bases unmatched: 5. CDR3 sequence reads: CASSSAGGTTGELFF. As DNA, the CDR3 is TGTGCCAGCAGCTCCGCGGGGGGTACCACCGGGGAGCTGTTTTTT.

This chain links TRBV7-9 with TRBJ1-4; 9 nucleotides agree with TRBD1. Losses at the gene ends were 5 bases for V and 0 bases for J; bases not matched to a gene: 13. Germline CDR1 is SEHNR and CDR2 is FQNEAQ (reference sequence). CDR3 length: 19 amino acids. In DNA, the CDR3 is TGTGCCAGCAGCCTTCCCTTGGGGACAGGGCTCTCAACTAATGAAAAACTGTTTTTT. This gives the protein CASSLPLGTGLSTNEKLFF.

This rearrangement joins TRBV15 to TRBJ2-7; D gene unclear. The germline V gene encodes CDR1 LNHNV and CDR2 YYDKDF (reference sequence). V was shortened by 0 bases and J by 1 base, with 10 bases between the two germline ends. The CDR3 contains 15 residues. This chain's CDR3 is CATSREGKGSYEQYF. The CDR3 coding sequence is TGTGCCACCAGCAGAGAGGGGAAGGGTTCCTACGAGCAGTACTTC.